These 16 T cell receptor beta chains were sequenced from one sample in a study of T cells and Merkel cell carcinoma outcomes. Libraries were prepared by immunoSEQ multiplex PCR; TCRdb keeps only in-frame clonotypes and omits some of them. The sample shows more than 12,000 clones, 80% to 95% of them seen only once. The sequenced material came from tumor tissue from Merkel cell carcinoma. These receptors all stem from a human donor with Merkel cell carcinoma.

This chain joins TRBV6-6 and TRBJ1-4; the D is unclear. The CDR3 has 16 residues. Looked up from germline, CDR1 is MNHNY and CDR2 is SVGAGI (reference sequence). Between the trimmed V and J ends, which lost 5 bases and 5 bases, there was a span of 18 bases. CDR3 DNA: TGTGCCAGCAGTCCCGGGCGGACGAAGGGCAATGAAAAACTGTTTTTT. Protein: CASSPGRTKGNEKLFF.

The chain carries TRBV15 and TRBJ1-5; D not resolved. The CDR3 covers 13 residues. V was pared by 0 bases and J by 6 bases, with 6 bases between. Germline V CDR1 and CDR2: LNHNV, YYDKDF (reference sequence). CDR3 bases: TGTGCCACCAGCAGAGATCAAGGTCAGCCCCAGCATTTT. It translates to CATSRDQGQPQHF.

The rearrangement links TRBV9 to TRBJ2-1, with D tentatively TRBD1 or TRBD2 (5 bases each). The ends were cut back, 4 bases at V and 4 bases at J, with 12 bases in the middle. CDR3 length equals 14 residues. The germline CDR1 and CDR2 sequences are SGDLS and YYNGEE. The CDR3 protein is CASSFQGDYNEQFF. The CDR3 region has the DNA TGTGCCAGCAGCTTTCAGGGAGATTACAATGAGCAGTTCTTC. Filled out from reference TRBV9 and TRBJ2-1, the complete variable domain reads DSGVTQTPKHLITATGQRVTLRCSPRSGDLSVYWYQQSLDQGLQFLIQYYNGEERAKGNILERFSAQQFPDLHSELNLSSLELGDSALYFCASSFQGDYNEQFFGPGTRLTVL.

The chain recombines TRBV2 with TRBJ2-2; a possible D gene is TRBD1 (6 bases). CDR1 is SNHLY and CDR2 is FYNNEI in the germline V gene. The CDR3 is made up of 15 amino acids. V shed 6 bases and J shed 1 base, with 12 bases lying between them. The CDR3 loop is CASRDRNLNTGELFF. CDR3 nucleotide sequence: TGTGCCAGCAGAGACAGGAATCTGAACACCGGGGAGCTGTTTTTT.

The chain links TRBV30 to TRBJ1-3, with D perhaps TRBD1 (5 bases). The CDR3 covers 13 residues. Germline CDR1 GTSNPN, CDR2 SVGIG (reference sequence). Trimming removed 0 bases at V and 8 bases at J, with 11 bases between. The CDR3 here is CAWSVQPGDTIYF. The CDR3 nucleotides are TGTGCCTGGAGTGTACAGCCGGGGGACACCATATATTTT.

This clone has just one count. The V gene is TRBV11-2, the J gene TRBJ2-5; 8 bases are shared with TRBD2. CDR1 and CDR2 (germline): SGHAT, FQNNGV. The CDR3 totals 16 residues. The J segment lost 2 bases and the V segment lost 5 bases, leaving 10 bases of the junction unmatched. CDR3 in DNA: TGTGCCAGCAGCCCGGGGGCTAGCGGGTTACAAGAGACCCAGTACTTC. This gives the protein CASSPGASGLQETQYF. Combining the CDR3 with reference TRBV11-2 and TRBJ2-5 gives the whole variable domain EAGVAQSPRYKIIEKRQSVAFWCNPISGHATLYWYQQILGQGPKLLIQFQNNGVVDDSQLPKDRFSAERLKGVDSTLKIQPAKLEDSAVYLCASSPGASGLQETQYFGPGTRLLVL.

This rearrangement joins TRBV6-5 to TRBJ1-1; the D is unclear. Germline loops: CDR1 MNHEY, CDR2 SVGAGI. This CDR3 has 14 amino acids. V was clipped by 5 bases and J by 3 bases, with 13 bases between them. CDR3 residues: CASSGTEGYTEAFF. The CDR3 nucleotides read TGTGCCAGCAGTGGTACCGAGGGCTACACTGAAGCTTTCTTT.

The chain links TRBV6-5 to TRBJ2-2; D possibly corresponds to TRBD2 (6 bases). The V end was cut by 5 bases, the J end by 4 bases, with 11 bases between. The germline gives CDR1 MNHEY, CDR2 SVGAGI. The CDR3 loop spans 14 amino acids. The CDR3, as DNA: TGTGCCAGCAGTATTGGGACTCGCACCGGGGAGCTGTTTTTT. Encoded protein: CASSIGTRTGELFF.

The chain links TRBV30 to TRBJ2-3, with TRBD2 identical over 14 bases. This CDR3 has 13 residues. In germline, CDR1 is GTSNPN, CDR2 SVGIG (reference sequence). V was pared by 7 bases and J by 6 bases, with 3 bases of the junction left unmatched. The CDR3 reads CALGLAGADTQYF. For the CDR3, the DNA is TGTGCCTTGGGACTAGCGGGAGCCGATACGCAGTATTTT.

The genes are TRBV11-2 and TRBJ2-1; 7 bases line up with TRBD2. CDR1 is SGHAT and CDR2 is FQNNGV in the germline V gene. The CDR3 length is 17 residues. J lost 0 bases, V lost 2 bases, and 7 bases had no gene match. DNA of the CDR3: TGTGCCAGCAGCTTATTGAGCGGGGCGAGCTCCTACAATGAGCAGTTCTTC. Its translation: CASSLLSGASSYNEQFF.

About this clone itself: Mismatch with germline at one junction end may stem from a read error. In DNA form, the CDR3 reads TGTGCCAGCAGCACCTGGCGGACTAGCGGGGGCACAAATACGCAGTATTTT. Translating gives CASSTWRTSGGTNTQYF. The chain carries TRBV7-2 and TRBJ2-3, with TRBD2 identical over 13 bases. The CDR3 is 17 residues long. CDR1 and CDR2 (germline): SGHTA, FQGNSA.

This clone came up once. The chain uses TRBV30 and TRBJ1-1; D gene uncertain. Germline V gene data show CDR1 as GTSNPN and CDR2 as SVGIG (reference sequence). The CDR3 is 11 residues long. Trimming pared 4 bases from V and 2 bases from J, leaving 5 bases between. CDR3 amino acids: CAWKENTEAFF. CDR3 bases: TGTGCCTGGAAGGAAAACACTGAAGCTTTCTTT.

The V gene is TRBV5-1, the J gene TRBJ1-4; D unresolved. Trimming pared 1 base from V and 8 bases from J, leaving 9 bases between. This CDR3 has 13 residues. Per the germline V gene, CDR1 is SGHRS and CDR2 is YFSETQ. The CDR3: CASSLNQEEKLFF. CDR3 DNA sequence: TGCGCCAGCAGCTTGAACCAGGAGGAAAAACTGTTTTTT.

This clone was picked up one time. The chain couples TRBV9 to TRBJ2-3; D possibly corresponds to TRBD2 (5 bases). With 1 base removed from V and 6 bases from J, the gap between germline ends came to 18 bases. This CDR3 is built from 16 residues. Germline CDR1 reads SGDLS; CDR2 reads YYNGEE. CDR3 loop: CASSVSAGVRADTQYF. CDR3 sequence (DNA): TGTGCCAGCAGCGTATCGGCCGGGGTCCGGGCGGATACGCAGTATTTT.

The V and J genes are TRBV9 and TRBJ1-5; the D is unclear. This CDR3 has 15 residues. Germline CDR1 is SGDLS and CDR2 is YYNGEE. The ends were cut back, 4 bases at V and 0 bases at J, with 11 bases in the middle. The CDR3 DNA sequence: TGTGCCAGCAGCCCGACACCTTATAGCAATCAGCCCCAGCATTTT. Its protein product is CASSPTPYSNQPQHF.

In nucleotides, the CDR3 is TGCGCCAGCAGCTTGTTCGGGGCTGAAGCTTTCTTT. Protein sequence: CASSLFGAEAFF. The V gene is TRBV5-1, the J gene TRBJ1-1; no definite D call. Germline CDR1 and CDR2: SGHRS and YFSETQ. The CDR3 totals 12 residues. Between the trimmed V and J ends, which lost 1 base and 6 bases, there was a span of 7 bases.